This T cell receptor beta chain was identified during a study of response to subunit inactivated influenza vaccine (dated by TCRdb to between 2018 and 2020). Notes on the research overall: Deep quantitative profiling of the T cell receptor repertoire was used in the study to follow responses to a trivalent subunit inactivated influenza vaccine. Overall study results and their limits: According to the authors, only a limited number of new T cells may be recruited by each seasonal influenza vaccination.

A few counts support this clonotype. This receptor's antigen is unknown. No much larger clonotype is one base removed from it; base qualities were not supplied. Including the terminal cysteine and phenylalanine, the CDR3 comprises 16 residues. The only DNA kept is the CDR3, 48 bases in frame from the first base. After removal of 3 bases from V and 6 bases from J, the junction retains 9 bases not matched to a gene. The germline V gene gives CDR1 as SGHRS and CDR2 as YFSETQ. Library prep was done by RT-PCR. Reads for this sample came from an Illumina HiSeq 2500. TCRdb reanalyzed the raw reads on its own, using fastp at Q25 for trimming and MiXCR for clone calling, and kept in-frame beta chains. Identical CDR3 proteins give one entry, which carries the most common genes and DNA. Present in this sample are around 710,000 distinct CDR3 sequences, roughly 14% of which were seen just once. The ten largest clonotypes hold 5.5% to 7% of the sample.

The TCR was taken from a man aged 50 to 60 who received an inactivated influenza vaccine. Donor details come from another sample of the same person, matched by shared clones. The V and J genes are TRBV5-1 and TRBJ2-1; 10 junctional bases match TRBD2. The sequencing here drew on PBMCs from blood, taken 14 to 15 days before vaccination. The CDR3 in this case is CASSSSVWTSGNEQFF. The nucleotide sequence reads as follows: TGCGCCAGCAGCTCCTCCGTCTGGACTAGCGGCAATGAGCAGTTCTTC.